The next 30 T cell receptor beta chains were all read from a single sample in a study of T-cell memory formation after mild COVID-19. TCRdb reprocessed the 5' RACE reads via MiXCR and lists one record per CDR3 protein. The sample holds about 250,000 distinct CDR3 sequences, over 15% seen once. Sequencing was done on a sample of PBMCs or a T cell subset sorted from them (not recorded which). The source is a young man who had mild COVID-19 (a few samples of this study predate the infection). Cell type and time point are not known.

The chain is built from TRBV6-9 and TRBJ2-5; TRBD2 agrees at 13 bases. The CDR3 has 18 amino acids. Per germline, CDR1 MNHGY and CDR2 SVAAGI. J lost 1 base, V lost 6 bases, and 11 bases had no gene match. In DNA form, the CDR3 reads TGTGCCAGCAGCCCGCGGACTAGCGGGGGAGAGCCCCAAGAGACCCAGTACTTC. Amino acid sequence: CASSPRTSGGEPQETQYF.

This clonotype was counted only a few times. Since a much larger clone is just one base distant, this may be a read error. The rearrangement uses TRBV7-2 and TRBJ2-2; 8 bases match TRBD1. The CDR3 is 16 residues long. The germline gives CDR1 SGHTA, CDR2 FQGNSA. The DNA for the CDR3 is TGTGCCACCAGCTTAGTTGGCGGGACAGGCACCGGGGAGCTGTTTTTT. It specifies CATSLVGGTGTGELFF.

This clonotype was counted a few times. This chain links TRBV7-3 with TRBJ2-5; D not resolved. The V and J ends lost 1 base and 9 bases respectively, with 15 bases between them. The CDR3 is 14 residues long. Germline loops: CDR1 SGHTA, CDR2 FQGTGA. The CDR3 spells CASSLNSVGSAQYF. CDR3 DNA: TGTGCCAGCAGCTTAAACTCGGTGGGGTCGGCCCAGTACTTC.

The chain uses TRBV6-6 and TRBJ1-1; no definite D call. CDR1 and CDR2 from the germline V gene are MNHNY and SVGAGI (reference sequence). Trimming removed 6 bases from V and 7 bases from J, with 9 bases in between. This CDR3 has 11 residues. CDR3 nucleotides: TGTGCCAGCAGGCGACGAATTGAAGCTTTCTTT. Translation gives CASRRRIEAFF.

The chain combines TRBV7-9 with TRBJ1-6; D not certain. Trimming pared 2 bases from V and 6 bases from J, leaving 8 bases between. Germline-derived CDR1 and CDR2 are SEHNR and FQNEAQ (reference sequence). There are 14 residues in the CDR3. Written as DNA, the CDR3 is TGTGCCAGCAGCTTATGGGGTACTAATTCACCCCTCCACTTT. This gives the protein CASSLWGTNSPLHF.

This clonotype came up a few times. The chain couples TRBV20-1 to TRBJ2-1; 9 bases agree with TRBD2. Trimming cost V 3 bases and J 7 bases; bases outside gene matches: 10. The CDR3 is made up of 15 amino acids. CDR1 is DFQATT, CDR2 SNEGSKA, per germline (reference sequence). In DNA, the CDR3 is TGCAGTGCTAGGCCCGGTGGCGGGGGGGCTAATGAGCAGTTCTTC. Residues: CSARPGGGGANEQFF.

This clonotype was observed a few times. CDR3 nucleotides: TGTGCCAGCAGCCCGGACTACCAAGAGACCCAGTACTTC. Translation gives CASSPDYQETQYF. The V gene is TRBV7-3, the J gene TRBJ2-5; D perhaps matches TRBD2 (5 bases). Trimming removed 5 bases at V and 0 bases at J, with 7 bases between. Germline V CDR1 and CDR2: SGHTA, FQGTGA. The CDR3 is made up of 13 amino acids.

A few counts support this clonotype. The chain combines TRBV15 with TRBJ1-4; D is undetermined. The CDR3 contains 17 residues. In germline, CDR1 is LNHNV, CDR2 YYDKDF (reference sequence). Trimming removed 1 base at V and 4 bases at J, with 16 bases between. CDR3 sequence: CATSRAYGEVGNEKLFF. The CDR3 DNA reads as TGTGCCACCAGCAGAGCCTATGGGGAGGTTGGTAATGAAAAACTGTTTTTT.

This clonotype came up a few times. The V call is TRBV20-1, the J call TRBJ1-1, with TRBD1 matching over 7 bases. This CDR3 contains 13 residues. CDR1 is DFQATT, CDR2 SNEGSKA, per germline (reference sequence). The CDR3 here is CRAPKGAGLEAFF. The DNA of the CDR3 is TGCAGAGCCCCGAAGGGGGCGGGTTTAGAAGCTTTCTTT.

CDR3 in amino acids: CASSLDPGWRSPLHF. As DNA, the CDR3 is TGCGCCAGCAGCTTGGATCCAGGGTGGAGGTCACCCCTCCACTTT. This chain joins TRBV5-1 and TRBJ1-6; tentatively, D is TRBD1 (5 bases). CDR3 length: 15 residues. Germline V lookup: CDR1 SGHRS, CDR2 YFSETQ. V lost 0 bases to trimming and J lost 10 bases, with 14 bases between them.

The chain is built from TRBV6-2 or TRBV6-3 and TRBJ2-2; D unresolved. CDR1 is MNHEY and CDR2 is SVGEGT in the germline V gene. Trimming pared 6 bases from V and 2 bases from J, leaving 7 bases between. The CDR3 is 13 amino acids. CDR3 coding DNA: TGTGCCAGCAGGAAATCCAACACCGGGGAGCTGTTTTTT. It encodes CASRKSNTGELFF.

The chain has TRBV19 and TRBJ1-2; D perhaps matches TRBD1 (5 bases). Trimming cost V 8 bases and J 5 bases, with 15 bases left between them. The CDR3 sequence is 13 residues long. Germline V gives CDR1 LNHDA, CDR2 SQIVND (reference sequence). Here the CDR3 DNA reads TGTGCCAGTGCAGGGTTTTATGATTATGGCTACACCTTC. It yields the protein CASAGFYDYGYTF.

This clonotype turned up a few times. The CDR3 DNA reads TGTGCCAGCAGTGGACGACAGGGGACCAGCAATCAGCCCCAGCATTTT. The encoded protein is CASSGRQGTSNQPQHF. The chain recombines TRBV6-2 or TRBV6-3 with TRBJ1-5; 8 bases fit TRBD1. The trim removed 5 bases at V and 1 base at J, leaving 7 bases unmatched. From germline, CDR1 is MNHEY and CDR2 SVGEGT. CDR3 length equals 16 residues.

The chain is built from TRBV5-6 and TRBJ1-6; D unresolved. This CDR3 has 15 amino acids. Trimming shortened V by 0 bases and J by 5 bases, and 9 bases separated the two germline ends. Looked up from germline, CDR1 is SGHDT and CDR2 is YYEEEE. The CDR3 DNA follows: TGTGCCAGCAGCTTGGGAGAGACCCATAATTCACCCCTCCACTTT. It encodes CASSLGETHNSPLHF.

Concerning this clonotype itself: Given a much more abundant clone one base away, this may be a read error. The chain links TRBV12-3 or TRBV12-4 to TRBJ2-3; weak D call: TRBD1 (5 bases). The CDR3 extends over 12 amino acids. Written as DNA, the CDR3 is TGTGCCAGCAGTTTCCATACAGGTACGCAGTATTTT. Residues: CASSFHTGTQYF.

This clonotype turned up a few times. J is TRBJ1-2 and V is TRBV18; D possibly corresponds to TRBD1 (6 bases). CDR3 length: 13 amino acids. V lost 2 bases, J lost 5 bases, and 9 bases lay in between. From germline, CDR1 is KGHSH and CDR2 LQKENI. The CDR3 nucleotides are TGTGCCAGCTCACCAACGGGGGCTTATGGCTACACCTTC. Encoded protein: CASSPTGAYGYTF.

This clonotype has a handful of counts. The V call is TRBV9, the J call TRBJ2-5; the match to TRBD1 covers 7 bases. Trimming at V came to 3 bases and at J to 7 bases, leaving 9 bases not matched to a gene. This CDR3 spans 14 amino acids. Germline V gene data show CDR1 as SGDLS and CDR2 as YYNGEE. The CDR3 protein is CASSAAGGSGTQYF. The CDR3 DNA reads as TGTGCCAGCAGCGCAGCAGGGGGATCTGGGACCCAGTACTTC.

The J gene is TRBJ1-2, the V gene TRBV20-1, with D unclear. V shed 4 bases and J shed 4 bases, with 10 bases lying between them. Per the germline V gene, CDR1 is DFQATT and CDR2 is SNEGSKA (reference sequence). This CDR3 is built from 12 residues. CDR3 nucleotides: TGCAGTGCTACGATGTTGGGCTATGGCTACACCTTC. Translation: CSATMLGYGYTF.

The chain has TRBV6-5 and TRBJ2-2; 8 nucleotides line up with TRBD1. CDR3 size: 19 residues. The trim removed 6 bases at V and 5 bases at J, leaving 20 bases unmatched. From germline, CDR1 is MNHEY and CDR2 SVGAGI. CDR3 nucleotide sequence: TGTGCCAGCAGAACTCGAGGGTTTCAGGACAGGGTGGGAACCGGGGAGCTGTTTTTT. Its protein is CASRTRGFQDRVGTGELFF.

This clonotype was observed a handful of times. The chain employs TRBV9 and TRBJ1-1; D perhaps matches TRBD1 (6 bases). CDR1 is SGDLS, CDR2 YYNGEE, per germline. This CDR3 has 14 amino acids. V dropped 2 bases and J dropped 2 bases, with 10 bases sitting between them. CDR3 loop: CASSVTGFNTEAFF. In DNA, the CDR3 is TGTGCCAGCAGCGTGACAGGCTTTAACACTGAAGCTTTCTTT.

The rearrangement uses TRBV7-2 and TRBJ1-6; D is undetermined. In germline, CDR1 is SGHTA, CDR2 FQGNSA. CDR3 size: 14 residues. The V gene lost 1 base and the J gene lost 9 bases, with 10 bases spanning the gap. The CDR3 coding sequence is TGTGCCAGCAGCTTAGTTGGTCCCTTTTCACCCCTCCACTTT. As protein: CASSLVGPFSPLHF.

The chain has TRBV9 and TRBJ2-3, with D hard to call. The length of the CDR3 is 18 residues. V gave up 3 bases and J gave up 0 bases, with 20 bases separating them. Germline lookup yields CDR1 SGDLS and CDR2 YYNGEE. This chain's CDR3 is CASSATHRLPPSTDTQYF. DNA for the CDR3: TGTGCCAGCAGCGCCACGCATCGCTTACCCCCTAGCACAGATACGCAGTATTTT.

This clonotype was seen at least ten times. CDR3 coding DNA: TGCGCCAGCAGCTTGGATGGATTCTATGGCTACACCTTC. Its translation: CASSLDGFYGYTF. This sequence joins TRBV5-1 and TRBJ1-2; D remains unclear. Germline loops: CDR1 SGHRS, CDR2 YFSETQ. V was pared by 0 bases and J by 4 bases, with 7 bases between. This CDR3 has 13 residues.

The chain employs TRBV5-4 and TRBJ2-4; D is tentatively TRBD1 or TRBD2 (6 bases each). Trimming removed 0 bases from V and 0 bases from J, with 13 bases in between. This CDR3 has 17 residues. Germline CDR1 and CDR2: SGHNT and YYREEE (reference sequence). The CDR3 loop is CASSLASGAGAKNIQYF. CDR3 in DNA: TGTGCCAGCAGCTTGGCGTCGGGGGCTGGAGCCAAAAACATTCAGTACTTC.

This chain links TRBV19 with TRBJ2-7; D unresolved. Deletions cut 6 bases from V and 7 bases from J, with 13 bases between. The germline CDR1 and CDR2 sequences are LNHDA and SQIVND (reference sequence). This CDR3 spans 12 amino acids. The CDR3 reads CASSLGVSEQYF. The CDR3 coding sequence is TGTGCCAGTAGCCTTGGGGTGAGTGAGCAGTACTTC.

This clonotype was recorded once. V gene TRBV13 combines with J gene TRBJ1-1; TRBD1 aligns across 8 bases. Germline CDR1 is PRHDT and CDR2 is FYEKMQ (reference sequence). CDR3 length: 15 amino acids. With V trimmed by 5 bases and J by 8 bases, 13 bases remained unmatched. The CDR3 is CASSPVGRRQGEAFF. In DNA, the CDR3 is TGTGCCAGCAGCCCCGTAGGACGTCGACAGGGGGAAGCTTTCTTT.

This clonotype has a handful of counts. The chain links TRBV29-1 to TRBJ2-1, with 9 bases lining up with TRBD2. The CDR3 is 10 amino acids. V dropped 7 bases and J dropped 12; count of bases not matched to a gene: 4. The germline CDR1 and CDR2 sequences are SQVTM and ANQGSEA. CDR3 nucleotide sequence: TGCAGCGGCTTACTAGCGGGGCAGTTCTTC. Protein sequence: CSGLLAGQFF.

The genes are TRBV20-1 and TRBJ2-7; perhaps TRBD1 as D (5 bases). Germline V gene sequence: CDR1 DFQATT, CDR2 SNEGSKA (reference sequence). There are 11 residues in the CDR3. Trimming removed 6 bases from V and 5 bases from J, with 11 bases in between. Here the CDR3 reads CSAAQGDEQYV. CDR3 coding DNA: TGCAGTGCAGCGCAGGGCGACGAGCAGTACGTC.

A few counts support this clonotype. The V gene is TRBV7-7, the J gene TRBJ2-3, with 8 bases identical to TRBD2. J lost 8 bases, V lost 5 bases, and 6 bases had no gene match. Germline CDR1 reads SSHAT; CDR2 reads FNYEAQ (reference sequence). The CDR3 sequence is 13 residues long. This CDR3 reads CASSPRGGITQYF. The CDR3 nucleotides read TGTGCCAGCAGCCCGCGCGGGGGGATTACGCAGTATTTT. Combining the CDR3 with reference TRBV7-7 and TRBJ2-3 gives the whole variable domain GAGVSQSPRYKVTKRGQDVTLRCDPISSHATLYWYQQALGQGPEFLTYFNYEAQPDKSGLPSDRFSAERPEGSISTLTIQRTEQRDSAMYRCASSPRGGITQYFGPGTRLTVL.

The J gene is TRBJ2-3, the V gene TRBV7-2; D is ambiguous. The CDR3 is made up of 14 amino acids. V dropped 5 bases and J dropped 0 bases, with 9 bases sitting between them. CDR1 and CDR2 from the germline V gene are SGHTA and FQGNSA. The CDR3 reads CASSRLGSTDTQYF. CDR3 sequence (DNA): TGTGCCAGCAGCCGCTTGGGGAGCACAGATACGCAGTATTTT.